The present TCR beta chain was sequenced within a study of blood T cells in healthy people across ages. V was pared by 4 bases and J by 7 bases, with 9 bases between. Germline V gene sequence: CDR1 SGHTA, CDR2 FQGNSA. This CDR3 is 12 amino acids long. Points from the study as a whole: Older age coincided with a roughly linear decline in TCR beta diversity per million T cells. Conclusively comparing naive with antigen-experienced cells was impossible with unsorted PBMCs.

In the case of this clonotype: Its target is not known.

Primed by a sample-barcoded 5' primer and a J-beta primer mix, a second PCR proceeded for 7 to 11 cycles. TCRdb used MiXCR to reprocess the 5' RACE reads, holding one entry per CDR3 protein. This table holds over 750,000 distinct CDR3 sequences, approximately 25% found once. These sequences were also reported in another study, on T cells of mothers and their children.

This TCR came from a boy younger than 18 in good health. The sample consisted of blood. The chain joins TRBV7-2 to TRBJ2-3; no reliable D call. In DNA, the CDR3 is TGTGCCAGCAGCTCCCCCCCGAATACGCAGTATTTT. Its translation: CASSSPPNTQYF.